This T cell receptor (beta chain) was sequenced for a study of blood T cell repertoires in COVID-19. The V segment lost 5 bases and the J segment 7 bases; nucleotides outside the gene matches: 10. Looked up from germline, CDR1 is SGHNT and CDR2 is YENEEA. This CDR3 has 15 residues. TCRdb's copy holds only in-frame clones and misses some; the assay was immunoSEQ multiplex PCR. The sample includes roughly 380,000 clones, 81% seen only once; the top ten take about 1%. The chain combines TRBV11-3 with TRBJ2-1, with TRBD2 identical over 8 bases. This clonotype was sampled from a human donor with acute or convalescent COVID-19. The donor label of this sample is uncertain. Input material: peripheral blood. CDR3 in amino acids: CASSPTGGARNEQFF. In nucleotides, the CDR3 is TGTGCCAGCAGCCCAACCGGGGGGGCCAGGAATGAGCAGTTCTTC.